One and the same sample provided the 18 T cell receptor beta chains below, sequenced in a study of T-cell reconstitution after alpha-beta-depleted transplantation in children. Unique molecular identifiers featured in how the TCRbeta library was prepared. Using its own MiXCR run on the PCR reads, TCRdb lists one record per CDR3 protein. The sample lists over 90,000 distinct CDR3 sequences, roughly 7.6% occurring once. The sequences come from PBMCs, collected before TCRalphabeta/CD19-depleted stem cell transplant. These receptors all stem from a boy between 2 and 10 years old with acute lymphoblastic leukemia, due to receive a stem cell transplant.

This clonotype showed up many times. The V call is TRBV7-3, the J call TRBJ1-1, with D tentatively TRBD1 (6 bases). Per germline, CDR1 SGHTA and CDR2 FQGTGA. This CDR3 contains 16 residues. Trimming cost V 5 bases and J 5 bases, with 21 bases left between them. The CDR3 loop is CASSEGGPGEGTEAFF. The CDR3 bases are TGTGCCAGCAGCGAGGGGGGACCTGGGGAGGGGACTGAAGCTTTCTTT.

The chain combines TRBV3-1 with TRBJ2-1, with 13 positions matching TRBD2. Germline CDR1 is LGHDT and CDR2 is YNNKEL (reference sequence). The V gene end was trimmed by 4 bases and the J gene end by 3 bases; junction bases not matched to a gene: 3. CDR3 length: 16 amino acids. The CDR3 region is CASSLRTSGGYNEQFF. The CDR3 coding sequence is TGTGCCAGCAGCCTCCGGACTAGCGGGGGCTACAATGAGCAGTTCTTC.

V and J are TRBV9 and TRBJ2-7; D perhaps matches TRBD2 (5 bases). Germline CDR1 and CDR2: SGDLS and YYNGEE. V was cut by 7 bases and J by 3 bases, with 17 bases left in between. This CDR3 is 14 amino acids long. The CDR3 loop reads CASRAGIEIYEQYF. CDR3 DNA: TGTGCCAGCCGCGCCGGGATAGAGATCTACGAGCAGTACTTC.

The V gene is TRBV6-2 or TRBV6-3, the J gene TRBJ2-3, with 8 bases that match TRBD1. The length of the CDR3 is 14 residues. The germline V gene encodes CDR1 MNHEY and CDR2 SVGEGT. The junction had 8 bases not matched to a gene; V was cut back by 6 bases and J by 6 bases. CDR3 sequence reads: CASSRRQGWDTQYF. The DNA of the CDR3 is TGTGCCAGCAGCCGTCGACAGGGGTGGGATACGCAGTATTTT.

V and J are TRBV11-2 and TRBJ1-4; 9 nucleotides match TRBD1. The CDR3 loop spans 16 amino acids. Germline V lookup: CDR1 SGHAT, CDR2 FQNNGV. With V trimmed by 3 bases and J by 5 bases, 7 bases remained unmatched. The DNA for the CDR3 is TGTGCCAGCAGCTTTGATGGGGGGACAGGGAATGAAAAACTGTTTTTT. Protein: CASSFDGGTGNEKLFF.

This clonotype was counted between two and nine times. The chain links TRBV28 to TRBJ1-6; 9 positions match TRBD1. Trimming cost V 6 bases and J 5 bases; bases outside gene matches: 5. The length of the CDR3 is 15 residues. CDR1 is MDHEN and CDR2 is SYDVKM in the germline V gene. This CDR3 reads CASRETGGNNSPLHF. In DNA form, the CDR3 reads TGTGCCAGCAGGGAGACAGGGGGGAATAATTCACCCCTCCACTTT.

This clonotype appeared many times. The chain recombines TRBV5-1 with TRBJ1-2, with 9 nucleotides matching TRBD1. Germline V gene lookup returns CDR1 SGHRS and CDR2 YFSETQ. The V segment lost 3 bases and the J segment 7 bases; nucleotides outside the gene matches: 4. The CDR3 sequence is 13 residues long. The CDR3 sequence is CASSSGQGTGYTF. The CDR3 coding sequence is TGCGCCAGCAGCTCAGGACAGGGGACTGGCTACACCTTC.

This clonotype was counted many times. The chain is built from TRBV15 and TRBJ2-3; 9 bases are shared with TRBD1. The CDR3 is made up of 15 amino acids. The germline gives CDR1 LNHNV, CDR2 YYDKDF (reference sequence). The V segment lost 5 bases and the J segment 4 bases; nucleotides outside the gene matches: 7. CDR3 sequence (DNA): TGTGCCACCAGCGGCTCGGACAGGGGTGCAGATACGCAGTATTTT. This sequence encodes CATSGSDRGADTQYF. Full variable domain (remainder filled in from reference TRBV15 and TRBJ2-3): DAMVIQNPRYQVTQFGKPVTLSCSQTLNHNVMYWYQQKSSQAPKLLFHYYDKDFNNEADTPDNFQSRRPNTSFCFLDIRSPGLGDTAMYLCATSGSDRGADTQYFGPGTRLTVL.

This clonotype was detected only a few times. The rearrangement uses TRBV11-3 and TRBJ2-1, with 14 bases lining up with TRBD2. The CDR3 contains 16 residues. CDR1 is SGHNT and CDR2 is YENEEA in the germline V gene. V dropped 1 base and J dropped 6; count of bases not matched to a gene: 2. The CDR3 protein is CASSLGGLAGANEQFF. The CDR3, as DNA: TGTGCCAGCAGCTTAGGGGGACTAGCGGGGGCCAATGAGCAGTTCTTC.

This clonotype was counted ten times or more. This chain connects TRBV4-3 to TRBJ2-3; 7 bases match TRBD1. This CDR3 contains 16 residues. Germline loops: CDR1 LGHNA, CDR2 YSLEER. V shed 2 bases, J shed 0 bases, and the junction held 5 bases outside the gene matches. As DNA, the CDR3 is TGCGCCAGCAGCCAAACGGGACAGATTAGCACAGATACGCAGTATTTT. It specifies CASSQTGQISTDTQYF.

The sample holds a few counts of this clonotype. The CDR3 DNA sequence: TGTGCCAGCAGCGTGGGCAGCTCTAGCACAGATACGCAGTATTTT. Protein product: CASSVGSSSTDTQYF. This sequence joins TRBV9 and TRBJ2-3; D uncertain. The CDR3 extends over 15 amino acids. Germline CDR1 is SGDLS and CDR2 is YYNGEE. V dropped 2 bases and J dropped 0 bases, with 10 bases sitting between them.

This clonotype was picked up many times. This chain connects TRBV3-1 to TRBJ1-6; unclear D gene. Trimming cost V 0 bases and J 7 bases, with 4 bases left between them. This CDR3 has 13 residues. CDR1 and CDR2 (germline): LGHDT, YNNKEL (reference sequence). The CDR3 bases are TGTGCCAGCAGCCAAGAAAGGAATTCACCCCTCCACTTT. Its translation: CASSQERNSPLHF.

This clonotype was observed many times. CDR3 coding DNA: TGTGCCAGCAGTTACACCCGATATAGCAATCAGCCCCAGCATTTT. This gives the protein CASSYTRYSNQPQHF. This rearrangement joins TRBV6-5 to TRBJ1-5, with D unclear. V was shortened by 2 bases and J by 0 bases, with 8 bases between the two germline ends. The CDR3 has 15 amino acids. Germline V lookup: CDR1 MNHEY, CDR2 SVGAGI.

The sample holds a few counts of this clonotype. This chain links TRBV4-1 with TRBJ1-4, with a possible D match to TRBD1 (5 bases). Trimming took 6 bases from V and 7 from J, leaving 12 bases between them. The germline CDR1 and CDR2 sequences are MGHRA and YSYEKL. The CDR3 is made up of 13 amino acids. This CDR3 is CASSRGFGEKLFF. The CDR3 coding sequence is TGCGCCAGCAGTCGGGGCTTTGGTGAAAAACTGTTTTTT.

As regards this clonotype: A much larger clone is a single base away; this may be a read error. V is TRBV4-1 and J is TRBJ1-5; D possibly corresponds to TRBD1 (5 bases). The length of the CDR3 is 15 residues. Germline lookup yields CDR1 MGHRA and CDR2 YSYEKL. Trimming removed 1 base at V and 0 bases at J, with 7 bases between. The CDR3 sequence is CASSQGQYSNQPQHF. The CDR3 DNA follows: TGCGCCAGCAGCCAAGGACAGTATAGCAATCAGCCCCAGCATTTT.

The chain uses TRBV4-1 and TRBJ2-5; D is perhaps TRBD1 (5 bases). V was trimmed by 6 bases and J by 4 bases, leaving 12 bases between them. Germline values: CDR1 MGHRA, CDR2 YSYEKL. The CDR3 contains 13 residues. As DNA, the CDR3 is TGCGCCAGCAGTTCAGGGAAGGGAGAGACCCAGTACTTC. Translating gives CASSSGKGETQYF.

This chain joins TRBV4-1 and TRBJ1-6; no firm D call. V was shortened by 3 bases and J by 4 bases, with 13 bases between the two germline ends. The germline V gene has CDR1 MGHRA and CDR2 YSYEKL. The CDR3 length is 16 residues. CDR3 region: CASSQTGSYYNSPLHF. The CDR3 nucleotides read TGCGCCAGCAGCCAGACGGGGTCATATTATAATTCACCCCTCCACTTT.

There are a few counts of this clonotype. Here the CDR3 DNA reads TGTGCCAGCAGCCCCTCCCCCAGGGTGGTCTATGGCTACACCTTC. It translates to CASSPSPRVVYGYTF. The genes are TRBV7-9 and TRBJ1-2; perhaps TRBD1 as D (5 bases). This CDR3 contains 15 residues. The V and J ends lost 5 bases and 4 bases respectively, with 17 bases between them. In germline, CDR1 is SEHNR, CDR2 FQNEAQ (reference sequence). Full variable domain (missing parts from reference TRBV7-9 and TRBJ1-2): DTGVSQNPRHKITKRGQNVTFRCDPISEHNRLYWYRQTLGQGPEFLTYFQNEAQLEKSRLLSDRFSAERPKGSFSTLEIQRTEQGDSAMYLCASSPSPRVVYGYTFGSGTRLTVV.